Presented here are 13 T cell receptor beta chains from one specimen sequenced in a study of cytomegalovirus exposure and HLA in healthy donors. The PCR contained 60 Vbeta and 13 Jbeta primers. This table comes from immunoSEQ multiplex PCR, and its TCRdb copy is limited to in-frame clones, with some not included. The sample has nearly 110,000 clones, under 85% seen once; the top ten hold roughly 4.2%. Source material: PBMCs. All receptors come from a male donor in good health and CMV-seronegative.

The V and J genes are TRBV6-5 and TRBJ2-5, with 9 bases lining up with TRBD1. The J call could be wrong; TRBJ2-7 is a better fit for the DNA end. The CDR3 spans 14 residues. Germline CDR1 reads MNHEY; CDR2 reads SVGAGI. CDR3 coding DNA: TGTGCCAGCAGTTGGGGGACAGGGAACTACGAGCAGTACTTC. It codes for CASSWGTGNYEQYF.

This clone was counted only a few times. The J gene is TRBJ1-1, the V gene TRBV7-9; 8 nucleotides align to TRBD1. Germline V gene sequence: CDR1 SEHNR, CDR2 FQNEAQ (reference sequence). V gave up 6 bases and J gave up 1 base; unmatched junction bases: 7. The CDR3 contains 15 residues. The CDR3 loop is CASRDTGTGNTEAFF. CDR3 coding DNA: TGTGCCAGCAGGGATACCGGGACAGGGAACACTGAAGCTTTCTTT.

The chain's CDR3 is CASSFSGRAGETQYF. DNA of the CDR3: TGTGCCAGCAGCTTTAGCGGGAGGGCCGGGGAGACCCAGTACTTC. This chain connects TRBV13 to TRBJ2-5, with 11 bases aligning to TRBD2. Germline lookup yields CDR1 PRHDT and CDR2 FYEKMQ (reference sequence). V shed 3 bases, J shed 5 bases, and the junction held 5 bases outside the gene matches. The CDR3 runs 15 residues.

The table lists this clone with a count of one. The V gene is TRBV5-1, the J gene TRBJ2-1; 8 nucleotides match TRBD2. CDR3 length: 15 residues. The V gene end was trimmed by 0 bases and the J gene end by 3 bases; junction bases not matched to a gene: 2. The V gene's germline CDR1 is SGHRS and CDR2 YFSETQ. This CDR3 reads CASSLGSGVYNEQFF. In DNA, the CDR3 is TGCGCCAGCAGCTTGGGTAGCGGGGTCTACAATGAGCAGTTCTTC.

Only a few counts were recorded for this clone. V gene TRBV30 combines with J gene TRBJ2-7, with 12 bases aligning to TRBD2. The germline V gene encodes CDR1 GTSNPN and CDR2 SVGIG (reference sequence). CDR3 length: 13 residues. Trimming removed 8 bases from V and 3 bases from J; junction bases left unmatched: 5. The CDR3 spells CAPLAGGLYEQYF. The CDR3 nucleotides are TGTGCCCCTCTAGCGGGAGGGCTCTACGAGCAGTACTTC.

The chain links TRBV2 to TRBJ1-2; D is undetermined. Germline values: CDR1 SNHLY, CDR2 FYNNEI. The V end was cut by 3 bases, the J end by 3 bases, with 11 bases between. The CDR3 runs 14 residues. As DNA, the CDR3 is TGTGCCAGCAGTGAGAATGGGCTTGACTATGGCTACACCTTC. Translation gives CASSENGLDYGYTF.

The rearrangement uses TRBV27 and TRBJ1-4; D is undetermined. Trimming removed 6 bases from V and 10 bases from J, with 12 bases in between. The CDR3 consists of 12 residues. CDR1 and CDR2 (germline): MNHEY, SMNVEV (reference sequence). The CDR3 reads CASSPLRPKLFF. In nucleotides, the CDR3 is TGTGCCAGCAGCCCTTTGCGGCCAAAACTGTTTTTT.

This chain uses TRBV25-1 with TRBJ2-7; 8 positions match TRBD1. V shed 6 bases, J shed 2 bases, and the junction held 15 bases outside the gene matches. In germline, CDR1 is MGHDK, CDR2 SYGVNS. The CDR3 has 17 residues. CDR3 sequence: CASSFGQGWGRTYEQYF. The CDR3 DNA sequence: TGTGCCAGCAGCTTCGGACAGGGTTGGGGAAGGACCTACGAGCAGTACTTC.

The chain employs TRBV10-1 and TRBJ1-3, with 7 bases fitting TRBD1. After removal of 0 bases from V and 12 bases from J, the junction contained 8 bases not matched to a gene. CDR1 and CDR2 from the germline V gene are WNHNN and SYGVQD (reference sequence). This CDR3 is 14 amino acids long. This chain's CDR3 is CASSESTNRGIIYF. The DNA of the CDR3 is TGCGCCAGCAGTGAGTCGACAAACAGGGGAATCATATATTTT.

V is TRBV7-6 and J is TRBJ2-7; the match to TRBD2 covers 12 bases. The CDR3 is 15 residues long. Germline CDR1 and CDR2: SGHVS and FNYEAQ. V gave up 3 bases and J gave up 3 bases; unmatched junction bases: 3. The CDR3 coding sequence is TGTGCCAGCAGCTTGGAGACTAGCGGGAGCTACGAGCAGTACTTC. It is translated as CASSLETSGSYEQYF. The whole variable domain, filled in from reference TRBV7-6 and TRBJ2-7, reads GAGVSQSPRYKVTKRGQDVALRCDPISGHVSLYWYRQALGQGPEFLTYFNYEAQQDKSGLPNDRFSAERPEGSISTLTIQRTEQRDSAMYRCASSLETSGSYEQYFGPGTRLTVT.

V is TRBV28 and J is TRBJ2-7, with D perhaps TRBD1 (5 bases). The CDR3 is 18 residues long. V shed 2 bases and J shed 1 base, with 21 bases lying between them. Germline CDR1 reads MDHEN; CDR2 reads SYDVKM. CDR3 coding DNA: TGTGCCAGCAGTTTACAGGGATCTAAGGGATGGGGATCCTACGAGCAGTACTTC. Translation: CASSLQGSKGWGSYEQYF.

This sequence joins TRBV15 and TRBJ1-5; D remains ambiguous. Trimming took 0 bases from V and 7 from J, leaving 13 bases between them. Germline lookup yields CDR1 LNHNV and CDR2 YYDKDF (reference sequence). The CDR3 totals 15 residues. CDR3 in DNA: TGTGCCACCAGCAGAGATAGAGGGTCGGGGCAGCCCCAGCATTTT. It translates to CATSRDRGSGQPQHF. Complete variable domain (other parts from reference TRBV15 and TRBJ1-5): DAMVIQNPRYQVTQFGKPVTLSCSQTLNHNVMYWYQQKSSQAPKLLFHYYDKDFNNEADTPDNFQSRRPNTSFCFLDIRSPGLGDTAMYLCATSRDRGSGQPQHFGDGTRLSIL.

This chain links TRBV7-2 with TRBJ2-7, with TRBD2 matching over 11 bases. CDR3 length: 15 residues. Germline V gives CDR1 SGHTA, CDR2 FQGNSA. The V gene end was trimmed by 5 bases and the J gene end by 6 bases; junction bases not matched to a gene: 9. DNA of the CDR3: TGTGCCAGCAGCCGTTCCAGACTAGCGGGATCCGAGCAGTACTTC. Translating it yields CASSRSRLAGSEQYF.